A single T cell receptor (beta chain) is shown here with its context. The record originates from a study of blood T cell repertoires in COVID-19. The V end was cut by 7 bases, the J end by 3 bases, with 13 bases between. Looked up from germline, CDR1 is MDHEN and CDR2 is SYDVKM. The CDR3 runs 14 residues. Profiling relied on immunoSEQ multiplex PCR, and the TCRdb table lists in-frame clones only, not all of them. The sample shows some 49,000 clones, 90% of them seen only once. The sequencing input was peripheral blood. The rearrangement joins TRBV28 to TRBJ2-1; D possibly corresponds to TRBD2 (6 bases). This sequence originates from a man in his 70s with active COVID-19. CDR3: CASTSGVGYNEQFF. The DNA for the CDR3 is TGTGCCAGCACGTCGGGGGTGGGCTACAATGAGCAGTTCTTC. The full variable domain, in which reference TRBV28 and TRBJ2-1 provide the parts outside the CDR3, is DVKVTQSSRYLVKRTGEKVFLECVQDMDHENMFWYRQDPGLGLRLIYFSYDVKMKEKGDIPEGYSVSREKKERFSLILESASTNQTSMYLCASTSGVGYNEQFFGPGTRLTVL.